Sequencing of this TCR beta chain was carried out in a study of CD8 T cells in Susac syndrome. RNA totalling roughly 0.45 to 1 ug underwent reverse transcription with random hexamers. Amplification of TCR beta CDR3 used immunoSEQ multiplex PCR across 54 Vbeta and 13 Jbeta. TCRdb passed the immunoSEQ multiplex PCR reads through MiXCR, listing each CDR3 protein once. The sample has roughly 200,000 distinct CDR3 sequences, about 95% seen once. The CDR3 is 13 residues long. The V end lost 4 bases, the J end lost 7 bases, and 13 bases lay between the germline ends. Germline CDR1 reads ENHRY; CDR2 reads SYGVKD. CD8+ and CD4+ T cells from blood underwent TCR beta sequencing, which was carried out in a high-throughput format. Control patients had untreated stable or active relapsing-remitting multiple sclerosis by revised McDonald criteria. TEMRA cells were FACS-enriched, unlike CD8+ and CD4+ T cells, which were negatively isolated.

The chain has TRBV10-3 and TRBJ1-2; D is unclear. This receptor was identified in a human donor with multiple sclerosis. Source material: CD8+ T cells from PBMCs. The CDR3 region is CAISGRQDGGYTF. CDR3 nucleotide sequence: TGTGCCATCAGTGGGAGGCAGGATGGTGGCTACACCTTC.